The 28 T cell receptor beta chains presented below share a single source sample, sequenced in a study of cytomegalovirus exposure and HLA in healthy donors. A multiplex PCR was run with 60 Vbeta primers and 13 Jbeta primers. The repertoire was sequenced with immunoSEQ multiplex PCR; TCRdb's copy has only in-frame clones and lacks some. The sample's table shows some 200,000 clones. The specimen sequenced was PBMCs. Receptors originate from a girl aged 2 to 10 in good health and CMV-seropositive.

The chain links TRBV15 to TRBJ2-7; the match to TRBD2 covers 7 bases. V dropped 0 bases and J dropped 2; count of bases not matched to a gene: 4. Germline V gene data show CDR1 as LNHNV and CDR2 as YYDKDF (reference sequence). The CDR3 has 15 amino acids. In nucleotides, the CDR3 is TGTGCCACCAGCAGAGAGACCGGGACTACCTACGAGCAGTACTTC. Translated, it gives CATSRETGTTYEQYF.

The chain couples TRBV19 to TRBJ1-2; a possible D gene is TRBD1 (5 bases). Germline CDR1 LNHDA, CDR2 SQIVND (reference sequence). V shed 6 bases and J shed 6 bases, with 17 bases lying between them. This CDR3 is built from 14 residues. The chain's CDR3 is CASSNRQSSDGYTF. In DNA form, the CDR3 reads TGTGCCAGTAGCAATCGACAGAGCTCGGATGGCTACACCTTC.

The chain couples TRBV5-1 to TRBJ2-1; 9 bases are shared with TRBD2. Per the germline V gene, CDR1 is SGHRS and CDR2 is YFSETQ. The CDR3 consists of 15 residues. The junction had 2 bases not matched to a gene; V was cut back by 3 bases and J by 1 base. CDR3 DNA sequence: TGCGCCAGCAGCTCGGGACTAGCTTCCTACAATGAGCAGTTCTTC. It is translated as CASSSGLASYNEQFF. Drawing the rest from reference TRBV5-1 and TRBJ2-1, the complete variable domain is KAGVTQTPRYLIKTRGQQVTLSCSPISGHRSVSWYQQTPGQGLQFLFEYFSETQRNKGNFPGRFSGRQFSNSRSEMNVSTLELGDSALYLCASSSGLASYNEQFFGPGTRLTVL.

The chain carries TRBV10-3 and TRBJ1-1; perhaps TRBD1 as D (5 bases). V lost 0 bases, J lost 4 bases, and 12 bases lay in between. The CDR3 consists of 15 residues. Looked up from germline, CDR1 is ENHRY and CDR2 is SYGVKD. CDR3 protein: CAISESSLGGTEAFF. In nucleotides, the CDR3 is TGTGCCATCAGTGAGTCGTCCTTGGGGGGCACTGAAGCTTTCTTT.

CDR3 DNA: TGTGCCAGCAGTTGGGAGGAAGGAGGTGAGCAGTACTTC. Residues: CASSWEEGGEQYF. This chain links TRBV28 with TRBJ2-7; the D gene is possibly TRBD2 (6 bases). CDR1 and CDR2 (germline): MDHEN, SYDVKM. This CDR3 is built from 13 residues. V gave up 4 bases and J gave up 7 bases, with 14 bases separating them.

The CDR3 nucleotides read TGTGCCAGCAGGAACGGACAGCAAGAGACCCAGTACTTC. Its translation is CASRNGQQETQYF. The rearrangement joins TRBV2 to TRBJ2-5; possible D gene TRBD1, 6 bases. CDR3 length: 13 amino acids. Germline V gene data show CDR1 as SNHLY and CDR2 as FYNNEI. V was clipped by 6 bases and J by 2 bases, with 10 bases between them.

About this clone: Relative to the germline gene, one junction end is altered; a read error may explain this. The chain combines TRBV28 with TRBJ2-7; D possibly corresponds to TRBD1 (6 bases). CDR1 and CDR2 (germline): MDHEN, SYDVKM. This CDR3 comprises 14 residues. The CDR3 sequence: CASNLSWTAYEQYF. CDR3 DNA: TGTGCCAGCAATTTAAGTTGGACAGCCTACGAGCAGTACTTC.

This chain uses TRBV5-1 with TRBJ2-3, with 10 bases aligning to TRBD2. Germline lookup yields CDR1 SGHRS and CDR2 YFSETQ. The CDR3 runs to 17 residues. Trimming removed 3 bases from V and 6 bases from J; junction bases left unmatched: 13. The CDR3 loop reads CASSWNKGLASRDTQYF. The CDR3 region has the DNA TGCGCCAGCAGCTGGAATAAGGGACTAGCGAGTAGGGATACGCAGTATTTT.

V gene TRBV14 combines with J gene TRBJ1-4, with 7 bases that match TRBD1. V trimming: 5 bases; J trimming: 7 bases; junction bases outside the gene matches: 10. There are 15 residues in the CDR3. Germline V gene lookup returns CDR1 SGHDN and CDR2 FVKESK. The CDR3 nucleotides read TGTGCCAGCAGCTTAAACAGGGGAGTGAGTGAAAAACTGTTTTTT. Amino acid sequence: CASSLNRGVSEKLFF. Looking up the rest from reference TRBV14 and TRBJ1-4 gives the full variable domain: EAGVTQFPSHSVIEKGQTVTLRCDPISGHDNLYWYRRVMGKEIKFLLHFVKESKQDESGMPNNRFLAERTGGTYSTLKVQPAELEDSGVYFCASSLNRGVSEKLFFGSGTQLSVL.

For the CDR3, the DNA is TGTGCCAGCAGCCTGGGGGGGCAGCCCCCCCAGTACTTC. It codes for CASSLGGQPPQYF. The chain uses TRBV9 and TRBJ2-5; possible D gene TRBD2, 7 bases. Germline V gene sequence: CDR1 SGDLS, CDR2 YYNGEE. V lost 4 bases to trimming and J lost 9 bases, with 16 bases between them. The CDR3 spans 13 residues.

The genes are TRBV5-1 and TRBJ1-1; D is unresolved. CDR3 size: 14 residues. V was clipped by 3 bases and J by 5 bases, with 14 bases between them. The germline V gene has CDR1 SGHRS and CDR2 YFSETQ. In DNA form, the CDR3 reads TGCGCCAGCAGCTCTCAGGTATTGGATACTGAAGCTTTCTTT. It yields the protein CASSSQVLDTEAFF.

V is TRBV28 and J is TRBJ1-5; possible D gene TRBD1, 6 bases. The CDR3 runs to 13 residues. V lost 8 bases and J 12 bases, leaving 20 bases between the germline ends. Germline V gene sequence: CDR1 MDHEN, CDR2 SYDVKM. The CDR3 loop reads CASSLPGQRHQHF. In DNA, the CDR3 is TGTGCCAGCTCCCTTCCAGGACAGCGGCACCAGCATTTT.

J is TRBJ2-1 and V is TRBV19, with 9 bases aligning to TRBD2. The CDR3 runs 15 residues. V was clipped by 6 bases and J by 2 bases; unmatched bases: 5. The V gene's germline CDR1 is LNHDA and CDR2 SQIVND (reference sequence). The CDR3 loop is CASSPSGRPYNEQFF. CDR3 sequence (DNA): TGTGCCAGTAGCCCCAGCGGGAGGCCCTACAATGAGCAGTTCTTC.

The rearrangement links TRBV4-1 to TRBJ2-5; the match to TRBD2 covers 7 bases. The CDR3 is made up of 13 amino acids. V gave up 1 base and J gave up 11 bases; unmatched junction bases: 7. Germline lookup yields CDR1 MGHRA and CDR2 YSYEKL. The CDR3 here is CASSQGEGSEQYF. Written as DNA, the CDR3 is TGCGCCAGCAGCCAAGGGGAGGGTTCGGAGCAGTACTTC.

This chain joins TRBV18 and TRBJ2-7; 9 bases fit TRBD2. Losses at the gene ends were 1 base for V and 0 bases for J; bases not matched to a gene: 4. The CDR3 is 16 amino acids. CDR1 KGHSH and CDR2 LQKENI come from the germline V gene. The CDR3 DNA is TGTGCCAGCTCACCACGGGCAGCGGGAGGCTCCTACGAGCAGTACTTC. This encodes CASSPRAAGGSYEQYF. The variable domain in full, completed from reference TRBV18 and TRBJ2-7, reads NAGVMQNPRHLVRRRGQEARLRCSPMKGHSHVYWYRQLPEEGLKFMVYLQKENIIDESGMPKERFSAEFPKEGPSILRIQQVVRGDSAAYFCASSPRAAGGSYEQYFGPGTRLTVT.

V and J are TRBV5-8 and TRBJ2-3; possibly TRBD1 for D (5 bases). V was pared by 4 bases and J by 6 bases, with 12 bases between. Per the germline V gene, CDR1 is SGHTS and CDR2 is YDEGEE. This CDR3 is built from 13 residues. DNA for the CDR3: TGTGCCAGCAGCCCGACCAGGGTTGATACGCAGTATTTT. Its translation: CASSPTRVDTQYF.

The rearrangement uses TRBV19 and TRBJ1-2; weak D call: TRBD1 (5 bases). The length of the CDR3 is 13 residues. Deletions cut 8 bases from V and 4 bases from J, with 14 bases between. Germline V gene data show CDR1 as LNHDA and CDR2 as SQIVND (reference sequence). This chain's CDR3 is CASRLAGLYGYTF. DNA of the CDR3: TGTGCCAGTCGGCTCGCAGGGCTCTATGGCTACACCTTC.

This sequence joins TRBV28 and TRBJ2-2; 11 bases are shared with TRBD2. There are 17 residues in the CDR3. The trim removed 2 bases at V and 5 bases at J, leaving 7 bases unmatched. The germline V gene has CDR1 MDHEN and CDR2 SYDVKM. CDR3 in amino acids: CASSLRGLAGGTGELFF. As DNA, the CDR3 is TGTGCCAGCAGTTTAAGGGGCCTAGCGGGAGGAACCGGGGAGCTGTTTTTT.

The CDR3 DNA sequence: TGTGCCAGCAGTTTGGATAGCGGGAGGGGGAACATTCAGTACTTC. This gives the protein CASSLDSGRGNIQYF. The V gene is TRBV28, the J gene TRBJ2-4; 11 bases agree with TRBD2. J gave up 7 bases and V 3 bases, and 5 bases lay outside the gene matches. This CDR3 is built from 15 residues. CDR1 and CDR2 (germline): MDHEN, SYDVKM.

The chain employs TRBV13 and TRBJ2-7; D is undetermined. Trimming shortened V by 5 bases and J by 4 bases, and 9 bases separated the two germline ends. The V gene's germline CDR1 is PRHDT and CDR2 FYEKMQ (reference sequence). The CDR3 covers 12 residues. The CDR3 loop is CASSENPYEQYF. CDR3 sequence (DNA): TGTGCCAGCAGCGAGAACCCTTACGAGCAGTACTTC.

The chain joins TRBV5-1 to TRBJ2-7, with unresolved D. CDR3 length equals 11 residues. V was shortened by 4 bases and J by 3 bases, with 5 bases between the two germline ends. The V gene's germline CDR1 is SGHRS and CDR2 YFSETQ. Here the CDR3 reads CASSRDYEQYF. CDR3 sequence (DNA): TGCGCCAGCAGCCGAGACTACGAGCAGTACTTC.

The chain couples TRBV6-5 to TRBJ2-1; a weak D match, TRBD2 (6 bases). The germline V gene has CDR1 MNHEY and CDR2 SVGAGI. The CDR3 consists of 16 residues. The V end was cut by 1 base, the J end by 4 bases, with 14 bases between. The CDR3 region is CASSYLAGSIYNEQFF. DNA of the CDR3: TGTGCCAGCAGTTACTTGGCGGGGTCTATTTACAATGAGCAGTTCTTC.

The chain carries TRBV5-1 and TRBJ2-7, with 9 bases aligning to TRBD1. The CDR3 is 15 residues long. CDR1 is SGHRS and CDR2 is YFSETQ in the germline V gene. J gave up 4 bases and V 7 bases, and 12 bases lay outside the gene matches. CDR3 in DNA: TGCGCCAGCTCCCCTCATGGGACAGGGCAGTACGAGCAGTACTTC. This encodes CASSPHGTGQYEQYF.

This chain's CDR3 is CSAVSPAAPTDTQYF. The CDR3 nucleotides read TGCAGCGCGGTTTCCCCTGCGGCCCCCACAGATACGCAGTATTTT. The chain combines TRBV29-1 with TRBJ2-3; D is undetermined. The CDR3 spans 15 residues. Germline V gives CDR1 SQVTM, CDR2 ANQGSEA. With 7 bases removed from V and 2 bases from J, the gap between germline ends came to 19 bases.

V gene TRBV19 combines with J gene TRBJ1-4; TRBD1 matches 9 bases. This CDR3 is 15 amino acids long. Germline V gene lookup returns CDR1 LNHDA and CDR2 SQIVND (reference sequence). V lost 4 bases and J lost 5; bases outside the gene matches: 5. The CDR3 bases are TGTGCCAGTAGTACCCAGACAGGGGGGAATGAAAAACTGTTTTTT. Amino acids: CASSTQTGGNEKLFF.

This rearrangement joins TRBV18 to TRBJ2-3; TRBD2 aligns across 7 bases. The CDR3 sequence is 15 residues long. Per germline, CDR1 KGHSH and CDR2 LQKENI. V lost 4 bases and J lost 2; bases outside the gene matches: 6. In DNA form, the CDR3 reads TGTGCCAGCTCACGCAGCGCGGGAGCCACAGATACGCAGTATTTT. It yields the protein CASSRSAGATDTQYF. Using reference TRBV18 and TRBJ2-3 for the parts outside the CDR3, the full variable domain is NAGVMQNPRHLVRRRGQEARLRCSPMKGHSHVYWYRQLPEEGLKFMVYLQKENIIDESGMPKERFSAEFPKEGPSILRIQQVVRGDSAAYFCASSRSAGATDTQYFGPGTRLTVL.

The chain uses TRBV20-1 and TRBJ2-1, with TRBD1 as a possible D gene (6 bases). The germline V gene has CDR1 DFQATT and CDR2 SNEGSKA (reference sequence). V lost 3 bases to trimming and J lost 10 bases, with 7 bases between them. CDR3 length equals 10 residues. As DNA, the CDR3 is TGCAGTGCTAGTAGGGGGGAGCAGTTCTTC. Amino acids: CSASRGEQFF.

The gene calls are TRBV5-1 and TRBJ1-1, with a weak D call TRBD1 (5 bases). Germline loops: CDR1 SGHRS, CDR2 YFSETQ. The V end lost 4 bases, the J end lost 1 base, and 14 bases lay between the germline ends. This CDR3 comprises 15 residues. For the CDR3, the DNA is TGCGCCAGCAGCCCCTGGGGCAGGGAGAACACTGAAGCTTTCTTT. Translated: CASSPWGRENTEAFF. Full variable domain (missing parts from reference TRBV5-1 and TRBJ1-1): KAGVTQTPRYLIKTRGQQVTLSCSPISGHRSVSWYQQTPGQGLQFLFEYFSETQRNKGNFPGRFSGRQFSNSRSEMNVSTLELGDSALYLCASSPWGRENTEAFFGQGTRLTVV.